The rows below give T cell receptor beta chains drawn from one sample of a study of OX40 agonist ivuxolimab in advanced cancers. The table came from immunoSEQ multiplex PCR; TCRdb's copy has only in-frame clones and leaves some out. The repertoire has 100,000 or so clones, roughly 88% of them found once; the top ten carry 3% to 4.5%. The sample consisted of CD4+ or CD8+ T cells sorted from blood, taken in a trial of the OX40 agonist ivuxolimab. These receptor sequences come from an adult with an advanced solid tumor such as melanoma, head and neck, liver or kidney cancer. CDR3s include the opening cysteine and the closing phenylalanine or tryptophan. The D gene is left open where the match is weak. Some rows have no size entry. The others give once, few or many, or a class for an expanded clone.

clone size | J gene | V gene | D gene | CDR3 protein | CDR3 DNA
- | TRBJ1-4 | TRBV9 | - | CASSVDSNNEKLFF | TGTGCCAGCAGCGTAGACAGTAACAATGAAAAACTGTTTTTT
- | TRBJ2-5 | TRBV19 | - | CASRDTPKETQYF | TGTGCCAGTAGAGACACACCCAAGGAGACCCAGTACTTC
- | TRBJ2-4 | TRBV28 | TRBD2 | CASRGAGKYIQYF | TGTGCCAGCCGCGGAGCGGGAAAGTACATTCAGTACTTC
- | TRBJ1-1 | TRBV28 | - | CASSPSDPHRTEAFF | TGTGCCAGCAGTCCTTCGGACCCGCACAGGACTGAAGCTTTCTTT
- | TRBJ2-5 | TRBV30 | - | CAWMIPGQETQYF | TGTGCCTGGATGATCCCGGGACAAGAGACCCAGTACTTC
- | TRBJ1-4 | TRBV7-2 | - | CASSQTREKLFF | TGTGCCAGCAGCCAAACGCGTGAAAAACTGTTTTTT
- | TRBJ2-3 | TRBV28 | TRBD2 | CASSLAGEEDTQYF | TGTGCCAGCAGTTTGGCGGGAGAGGAAGATACGCAGTATTTT
- | TRBJ2-7 | TRBV5-4 | TRBD2 | CASSLGGAQYEQYF | TGTGCCAGCTCCCTGGGAGGGGCACAGTACGAGCAGTACTTC
- | TRBJ2-1 | TRBV9 | - | CASSVVDFNEQFF | TGTGCCAGCAGCGTAGTTGATTTCAATGAGCAGTTCTTC
- | TRBJ2-7 | TRBV6-6 | - | CASSYSRLVDEQYF | TGTGCCAGCAGTTACTCCCGATTGGTCGACGAGCAGTACTTC
- | TRBJ2-3 | TRBV14 | TRBD2 | CASSPHGGVSTDTQYF | TGTGCCAGCAGCCCCCACGGGGGGGTAAGCACAGATACGCAGTATTTT
- | TRBJ2-5 | TRBV27 | - | CASSPGRRETQYF | TGTGCCAGCAGTCCGGGAAGGCGGGAGACCCAGTACTTC
- | TRBJ2-7 | TRBV19 | TRBD2 | CASSIALAGGPGHEQYF | TGTGCCAGTAGTATAGCGCTAGCGGGAGGGCCTGGCCACGAGCAGTACTTC
- | TRBJ2-1 | TRBV5-4 | - | CASSLEAEQFF | TGTGCCAGCAGCTTGGAGGCAGAGCAGTTCTTC
- | TRBJ1-3 | TRBV18 | - | CASSPSRRYPNTIYF | TGTGCCAGCTCACCGTCCCGGAGGTACCCGAACACCATATATTTT
few | TRBJ2-1 | TRBV7-2 | - | CASSLGQGNNEQFF | TGTGCCAGCAGCTTGGGGCAGGGGAACAATGAGCAGTTCTTC
once | TRBJ1-2 | TRBV10-1 | TRBD1 | CASSDLYLDRDTYGYTF | TGCGCCAGCAGTGACCTATATTTGGACAGGGATACCTATGGCTACACCTTC
- | TRBJ2-2 | TRBV27 | TRBD1 | CASSFLGTEAGELFF | TGTGCCAGCAGTTTCCTCGGGACAGAAGCCGGGGAGCTGTTTTTT
- | TRBJ2-2 | TRBV7-2 | TRBD2 | CASSLTRLAGGKNTGELFF | TGTGCCAGCAGCCTAACTCGACTAGCGGGAGGGAAGAACACCGGGGAGCTGTTTTTT
few | TRBJ2-3 | TRBV19 | - | CASSTEGGTDTQYF | TGTGCCAGTAGTACCGAGGGCGGCACAGATACGCAGTATTTT
- | TRBJ2-7 | TRBV5-4 | TRBD2 | CASSLDGRAGEQYF | TGTGCCAGCAGCTTGGACGGGAGGGCCGGCGAGCAGTACTTC
- | TRBJ2-7 | TRBV6-5 | - | CASSFTSSYEQYF | TGTGCCAGCAGTTTTACTAGTTCCTACGAGCAGTACTTC